The 5 T cell receptor beta chains below come from one sample, sequenced in a study of early T cells in non-severe SARS-CoV-2 infection. TCRdb re-called the 5' RACE reads with MiXCR, one entry per CDR3 protein. The sample contains some 77,000 distinct CDR3 sequences, 10% to 15% of which appear only once. This material consisted of whole blood, taken at baseline. These receptors originate from an adult who was a healthcare worker with PCR-confirmed SARS-CoV-2 infection or an uninfected control (not recorded which). The donor label of this sample is uncertain.

This clonotype was detected a few times. The chain links TRBV4-1 to TRBJ2-7, with D tentatively TRBD2 (6 bases). The V end lost 3 bases, the J end lost 4 bases, and 16 bases lay between the germline ends. Germline V gene sequence: CDR1 MGHRA, CDR2 YSYEKL. This CDR3 spans 15 amino acids. CDR3 loop: CASSQTTGTQYEQYF. CDR3 nucleotides: TGCGCCAGCAGCCAGACGACCGGGACTCAATACGAGCAGTACTTC.

The chain has TRBV29-1 and TRBJ2-7, with 8 bases fitting TRBD1. This CDR3 contains 13 residues. Germline V gene lookup returns CDR1 SQVTM and CDR2 ANQGSEA. Trimming at V came to 4 bases and at J to 5 bases, leaving 7 bases not matched to a gene. CDR3 amino acids: CSVAPGQEDEQYF. For the CDR3, the DNA is TGCAGCGTTGCGCCGGGACAGGAGGACGAGCAGTACTTC.

This clonotype came up a few times. V usage is TRBV4-1 and J usage is TRBJ2-3; D unclear. Trimming stripped 1 base from V and 2 bases from J, with 4 bases between. This CDR3 is 13 amino acids long. The germline V gene encodes CDR1 MGHRA and CDR2 YSYEKL. CDR3 nucleotides: TGCGCCAGCAGCCAAGTTCTCACAGATACGCAGTATTTT. Protein: CASSQVLTDTQYF.

V is TRBV4-1 and J is TRBJ2-7, with 15 bases aligning to TRBD2. The germline V gene encodes CDR1 MGHRA and CDR2 YSYEKL. Trimming cost V 3 bases and J 3 bases; bases outside gene matches: 0. CDR3 size: 15 residues. Here the CDR3 DNA reads TGCGCCAGCAGCCAGGGACTAGCGGGAGGCTACGAGCAGTACTTC. Its translation is CASSQGLAGGYEQYF.

This clonotype showed up many times. The rearrangement uses TRBV7-2 and TRBJ1-1; no definite D call. V dropped 3 bases and J dropped 1 base, with 6 bases sitting between them. Germline CDR1 SGHTA, CDR2 FQGNSA. The CDR3 runs to 13 residues. The CDR3 sequence: CASSFVRNTEAFF. CDR3 sequence (DNA): TGTGCCAGCAGCTTTGTACGGAACACTGAAGCTTTCTTT.